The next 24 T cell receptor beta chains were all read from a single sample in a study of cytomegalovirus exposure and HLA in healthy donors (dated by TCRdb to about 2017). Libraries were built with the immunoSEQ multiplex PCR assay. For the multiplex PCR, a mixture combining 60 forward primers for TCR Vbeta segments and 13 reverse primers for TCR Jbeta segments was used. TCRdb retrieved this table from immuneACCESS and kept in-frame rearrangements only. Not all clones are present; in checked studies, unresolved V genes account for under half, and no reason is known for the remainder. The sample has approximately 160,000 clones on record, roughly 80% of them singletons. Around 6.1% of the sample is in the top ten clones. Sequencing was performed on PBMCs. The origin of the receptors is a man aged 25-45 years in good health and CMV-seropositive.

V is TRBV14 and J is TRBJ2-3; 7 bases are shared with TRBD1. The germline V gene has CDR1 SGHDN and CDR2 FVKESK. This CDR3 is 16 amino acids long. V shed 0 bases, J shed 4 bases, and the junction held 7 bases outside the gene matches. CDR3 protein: CASSQDRTGLADTQYF. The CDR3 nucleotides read TGTGCCAGCAGCCAAGACAGGACAGGTTTGGCAGATACGCAGTATTTT.

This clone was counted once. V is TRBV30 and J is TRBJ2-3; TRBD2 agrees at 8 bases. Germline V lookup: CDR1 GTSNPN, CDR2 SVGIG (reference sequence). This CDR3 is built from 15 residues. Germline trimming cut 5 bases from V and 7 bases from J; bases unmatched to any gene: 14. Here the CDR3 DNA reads TGTGCCTGGGCTAGCGGGCCGGAGACCGTCCATACGCAGTATTTT. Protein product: CAWASGPETVHTQYF.

This chain's CDR3 is CASSWPGTGTYEQYF. The CDR3 nucleotides read TGTGCCAGCAGCTGGCCCGGGACAGGGACTTACGAGCAGTACTTC. The chain employs TRBV7-9 and TRBJ2-7, with 9 bases lining up with TRBD1. CDR3 size: 15 residues. Germline V gene data show CDR1 as SEHNR and CDR2 as FQNEAQ (reference sequence). The V segment lost 4 bases and the J segment 4 bases; nucleotides outside the gene matches: 8.

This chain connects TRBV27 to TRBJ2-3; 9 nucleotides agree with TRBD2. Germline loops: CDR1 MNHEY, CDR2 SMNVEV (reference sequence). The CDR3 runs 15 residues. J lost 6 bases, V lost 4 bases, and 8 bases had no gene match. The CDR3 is CASSSWGGGADTQYF. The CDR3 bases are TGTGCCAGCAGTTCTTGGGGCGGGGGGGCGGATACGCAGTATTTT.

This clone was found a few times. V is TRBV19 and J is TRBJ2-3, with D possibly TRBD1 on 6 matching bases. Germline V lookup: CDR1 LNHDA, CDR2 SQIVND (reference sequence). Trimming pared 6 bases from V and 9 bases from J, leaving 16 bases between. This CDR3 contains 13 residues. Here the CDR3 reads CASSNVQGDTQYF. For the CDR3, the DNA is TGTGCCAGTAGCAATGTACAGGGAGACACGCAGTATTTT.

Written as DNA, the CDR3 is TGTGCCAGCAGCCCGGGACAGGGGGGCCAGCCCCAGCATTTT. Its translation is CASSPGQGGQPQHF. The genes are TRBV28 and TRBJ1-5; 11 nucleotides line up with TRBD1. V shed 6 bases, J shed 7 bases, and the junction held 5 bases outside the gene matches. Germline-derived CDR1 and CDR2 are MDHEN and SYDVKM. CDR3 size: 14 residues.

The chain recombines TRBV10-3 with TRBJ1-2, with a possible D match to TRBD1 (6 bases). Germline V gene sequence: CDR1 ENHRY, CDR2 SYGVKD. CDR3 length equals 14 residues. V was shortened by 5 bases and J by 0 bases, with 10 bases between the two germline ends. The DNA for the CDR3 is TGTGCCATCAGTCCACAGGGTGCTAACTATGGCTACACCTTC. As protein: CAISPQGANYGYTF.

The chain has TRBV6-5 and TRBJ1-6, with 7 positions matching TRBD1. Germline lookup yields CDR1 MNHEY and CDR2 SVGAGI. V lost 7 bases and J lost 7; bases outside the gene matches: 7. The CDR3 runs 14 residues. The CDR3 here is CASKNRDRNSPLHF. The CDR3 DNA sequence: TGTGCCAGCAAGAACCGGGACAGAAATTCACCCCTCCACTTT.

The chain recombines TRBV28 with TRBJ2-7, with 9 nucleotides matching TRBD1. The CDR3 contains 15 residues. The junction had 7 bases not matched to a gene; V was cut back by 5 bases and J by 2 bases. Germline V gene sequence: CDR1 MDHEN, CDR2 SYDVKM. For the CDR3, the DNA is TGTGCCAGCAGTGGATTCCGGACAGGGGCCTACGAGCAGTACTTC. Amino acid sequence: CASSGFRTGAYEQYF.

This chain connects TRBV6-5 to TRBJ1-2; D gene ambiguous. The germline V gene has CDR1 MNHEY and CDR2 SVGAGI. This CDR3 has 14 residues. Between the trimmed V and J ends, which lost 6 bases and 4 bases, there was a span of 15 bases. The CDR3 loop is CASRLQTPPYGYTF. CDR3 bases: TGTGCCAGCAGACTGCAAACTCCCCCCTATGGCTACACCTTC.

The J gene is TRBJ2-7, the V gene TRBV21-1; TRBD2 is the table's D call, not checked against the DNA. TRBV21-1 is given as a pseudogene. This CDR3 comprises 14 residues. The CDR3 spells CASSKADCSYEQYF. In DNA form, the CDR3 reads TGTGCCAGCAGCAAGGCAGACTGCTCCTACGAGCAGTACTTC.

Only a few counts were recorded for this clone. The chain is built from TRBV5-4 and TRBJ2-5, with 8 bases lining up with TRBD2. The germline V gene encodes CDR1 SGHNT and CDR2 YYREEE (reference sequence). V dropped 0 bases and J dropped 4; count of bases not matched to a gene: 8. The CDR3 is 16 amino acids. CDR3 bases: TGTGCCAGCAGCTTGGATCCAGCGGGGGTGGGAGAGACCCAGTACTTC. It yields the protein CASSLDPAGVGETQYF.

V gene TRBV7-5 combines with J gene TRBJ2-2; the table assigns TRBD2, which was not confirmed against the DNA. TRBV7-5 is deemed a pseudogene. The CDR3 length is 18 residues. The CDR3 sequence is CARSFSGGTRTNTGELFF. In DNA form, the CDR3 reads TGTGCCAGAAGCTTTAGCGGGGGTACTCGTACGAACACCGGGGAGCTGTTTTTT.

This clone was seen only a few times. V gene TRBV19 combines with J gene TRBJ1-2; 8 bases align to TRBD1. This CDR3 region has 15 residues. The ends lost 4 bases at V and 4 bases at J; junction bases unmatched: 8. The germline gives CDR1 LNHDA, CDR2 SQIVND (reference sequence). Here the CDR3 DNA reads TGTGCCAGTAGTACGGAGGACAGGGTTCCCTATGGCTACACCTTC. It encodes CASSTEDRVPYGYTF.

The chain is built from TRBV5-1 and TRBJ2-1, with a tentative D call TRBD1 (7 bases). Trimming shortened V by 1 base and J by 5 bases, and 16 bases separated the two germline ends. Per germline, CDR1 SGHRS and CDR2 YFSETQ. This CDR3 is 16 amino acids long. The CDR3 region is CASSLRESGGNNEQFF. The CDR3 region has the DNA TGCGCCAGCAGCTTGAGGGAGTCAGGGGGGAACAATGAGCAGTTCTTC.

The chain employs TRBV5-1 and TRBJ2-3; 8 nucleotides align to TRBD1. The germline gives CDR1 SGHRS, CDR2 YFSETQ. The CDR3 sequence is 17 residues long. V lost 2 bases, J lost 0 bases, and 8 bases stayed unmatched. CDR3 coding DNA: TGCGCCAGCAGCTTAGGGACAGGAGTTGGGAGCACAGATACGCAGTATTTT. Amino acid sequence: CASSLGTGVGSTDTQYF.

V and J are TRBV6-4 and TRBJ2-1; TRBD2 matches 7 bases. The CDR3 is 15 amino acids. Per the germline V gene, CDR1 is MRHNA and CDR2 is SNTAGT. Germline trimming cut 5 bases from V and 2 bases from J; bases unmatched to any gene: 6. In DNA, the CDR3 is TGTGCCAGCAGTATTACTAGCGATACCTACAATGAGCAGTTCTTC. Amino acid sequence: CASSITSDTYNEQFF.

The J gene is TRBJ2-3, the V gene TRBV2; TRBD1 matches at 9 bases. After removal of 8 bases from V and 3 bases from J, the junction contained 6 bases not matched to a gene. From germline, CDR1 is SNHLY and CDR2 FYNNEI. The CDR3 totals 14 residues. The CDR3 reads CASAGQGRTDTQYF. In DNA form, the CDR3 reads TGTGCCAGCGCAGGACAGGGGCGGACAGATACGCAGTATTTT.

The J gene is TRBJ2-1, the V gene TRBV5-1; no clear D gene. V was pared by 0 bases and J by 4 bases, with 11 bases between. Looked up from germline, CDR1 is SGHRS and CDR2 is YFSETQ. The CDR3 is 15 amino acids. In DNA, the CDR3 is TGCGCCAGCAGCTTGGGGCCAGTAACGTACAATGAGCAGTTCTTC. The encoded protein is CASSLGPVTYNEQFF.

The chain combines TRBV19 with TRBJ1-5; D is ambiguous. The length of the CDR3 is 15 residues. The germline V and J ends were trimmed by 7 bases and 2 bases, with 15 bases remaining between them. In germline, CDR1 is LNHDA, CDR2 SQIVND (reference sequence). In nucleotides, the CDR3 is TGTGCCAGTACCCCGTCCCAGGAGGGCAATCAGCCCCAGCATTTT. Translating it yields CASTPSQEGNQPQHF.

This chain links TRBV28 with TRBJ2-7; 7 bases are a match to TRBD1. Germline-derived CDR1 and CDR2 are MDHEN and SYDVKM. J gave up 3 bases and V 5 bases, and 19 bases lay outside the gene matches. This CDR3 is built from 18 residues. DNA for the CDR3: TGTGCCAGCAGTAACCCTAGATCGACCGGGACAGCGATCTACGAGCAGTACTTC. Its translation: CASSNPRSTGTAIYEQYF.

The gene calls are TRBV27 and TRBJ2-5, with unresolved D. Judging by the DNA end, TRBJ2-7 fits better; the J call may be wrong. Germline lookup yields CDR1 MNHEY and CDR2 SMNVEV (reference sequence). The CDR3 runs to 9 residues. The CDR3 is CAIHYEQYF. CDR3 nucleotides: TGTGCCATCCACTACGAGCAGTACTTC.

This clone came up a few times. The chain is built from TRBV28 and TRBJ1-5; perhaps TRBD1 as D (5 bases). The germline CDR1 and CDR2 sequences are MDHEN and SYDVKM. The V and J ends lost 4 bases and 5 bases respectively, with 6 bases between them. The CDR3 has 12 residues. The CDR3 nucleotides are TGTGCCAGCAGTTGGGGGGATCAGCCCCAGCATTTT. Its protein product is CASSWGDQPQHF.

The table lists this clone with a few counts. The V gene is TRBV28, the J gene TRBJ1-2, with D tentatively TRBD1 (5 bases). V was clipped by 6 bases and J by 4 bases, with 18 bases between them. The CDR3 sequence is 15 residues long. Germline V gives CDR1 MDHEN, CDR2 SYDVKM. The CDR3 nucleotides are TGTGCCAGCAGCCCCCTGGGGCAGGCAATCTATGGCTACACCTTC. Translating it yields CASSPLGQAIYGYTF.